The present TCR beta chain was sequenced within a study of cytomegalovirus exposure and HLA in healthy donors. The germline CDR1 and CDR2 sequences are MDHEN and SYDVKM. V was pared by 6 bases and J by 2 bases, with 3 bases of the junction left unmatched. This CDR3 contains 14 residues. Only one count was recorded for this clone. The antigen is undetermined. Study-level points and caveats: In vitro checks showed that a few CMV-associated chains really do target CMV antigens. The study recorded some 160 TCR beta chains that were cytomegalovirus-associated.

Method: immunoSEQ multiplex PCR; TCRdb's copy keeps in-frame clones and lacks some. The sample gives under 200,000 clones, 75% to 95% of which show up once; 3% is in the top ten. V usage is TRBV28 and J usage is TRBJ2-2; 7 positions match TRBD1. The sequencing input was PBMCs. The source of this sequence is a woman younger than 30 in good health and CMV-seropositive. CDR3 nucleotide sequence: TGTGCCAGCAGGAAGGGGGCTAACACCGGGGAGCTGTTTTTT. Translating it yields CASRKGANTGELFF. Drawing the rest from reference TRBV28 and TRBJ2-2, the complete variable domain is DVKVTQSSRYLVKRTGEKVFLECVQDMDHENMFWYRQDPGLGLRLIYFSYDVKMKEKGDIPEGYSVSREKKERFSLILESASTNQTSMYLCASRKGANTGELFFGEGSRLTVL.